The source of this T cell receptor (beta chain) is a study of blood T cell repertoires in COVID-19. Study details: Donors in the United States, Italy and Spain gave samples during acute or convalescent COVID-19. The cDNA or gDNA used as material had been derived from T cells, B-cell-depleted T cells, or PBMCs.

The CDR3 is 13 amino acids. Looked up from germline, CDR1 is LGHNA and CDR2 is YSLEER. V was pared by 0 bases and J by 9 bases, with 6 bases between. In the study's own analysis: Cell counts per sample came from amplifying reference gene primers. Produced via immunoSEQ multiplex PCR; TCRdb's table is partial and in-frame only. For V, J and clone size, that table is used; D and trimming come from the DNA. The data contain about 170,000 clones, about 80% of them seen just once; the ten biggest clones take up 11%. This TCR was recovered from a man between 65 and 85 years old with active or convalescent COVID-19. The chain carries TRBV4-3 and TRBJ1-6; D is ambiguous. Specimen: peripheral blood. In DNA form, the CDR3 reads TGCGCCAGCAGCCAAGATTCGTCTTCACCCCTCCACTTT. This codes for CASSQDSSSPLHF.